This record concerns one TCR beta chain sequence. The data originate from a study of blood T cell repertoires in COVID-19. Overall study context: Researchers got acute and convalescent COVID-19 samples from the United States, Italy and Spain. The analysed material was cDNA or gDNA that came from T cells, B-cell-depleted T cells, or PBMCs.

In the original analysis: Reference gene primer amplification yielded estimated nucleated cell counts. The repertoire was sequenced with immunoSEQ multiplex PCR; TCRdb's copy has only in-frame clones and lacks some. For V, J and clone size, that table is used; D and trimming come from the DNA. The sample records about 300,000 clones, 88% being singletons. Trimming pared 10 bases from V and 6 bases from J, leaving 21 bases between. The CDR3 is 14 amino acids. In germline, CDR1 is LGHNA, CDR2 YSLEER. The J gene is TRBJ1-1, the V gene TRBV4-3; D not resolved. Sample: peripheral blood. The origin of this receptor is a man aged 18-30 years with active or convalescent COVID-19. In DNA, the CDR3 is TGCGCCACCGGCAACAGCCTGCCGGGGTCTGAAGCTTTCTTT. Translating it yields CATGNSLPGSEAFF.